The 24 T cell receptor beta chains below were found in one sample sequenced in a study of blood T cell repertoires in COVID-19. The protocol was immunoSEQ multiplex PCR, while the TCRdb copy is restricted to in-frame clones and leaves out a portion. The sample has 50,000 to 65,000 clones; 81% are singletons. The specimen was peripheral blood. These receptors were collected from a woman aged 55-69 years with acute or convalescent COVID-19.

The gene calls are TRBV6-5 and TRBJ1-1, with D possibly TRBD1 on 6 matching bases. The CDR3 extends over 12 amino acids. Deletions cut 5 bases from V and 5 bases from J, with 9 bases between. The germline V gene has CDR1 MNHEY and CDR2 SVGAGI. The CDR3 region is CASSQRGTEAFF. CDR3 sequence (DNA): TGTGCCAGCAGTCAAAGGGGGACTGAAGCTTTCTTT.

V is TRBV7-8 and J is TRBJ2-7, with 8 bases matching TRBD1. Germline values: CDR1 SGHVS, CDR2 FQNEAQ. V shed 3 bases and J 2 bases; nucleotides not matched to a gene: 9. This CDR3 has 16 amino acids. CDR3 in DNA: TGTGCCAGCAGCTTGCCCCGGGACAGGATTGCCTACGAGCAGTACTTC. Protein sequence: CASSLPRDRIAYEQYF.

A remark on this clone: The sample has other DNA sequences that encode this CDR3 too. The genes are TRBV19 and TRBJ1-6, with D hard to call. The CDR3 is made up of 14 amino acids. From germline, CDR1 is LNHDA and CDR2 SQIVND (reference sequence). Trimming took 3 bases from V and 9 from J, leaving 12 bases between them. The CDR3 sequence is CASSMGRLASPLHF. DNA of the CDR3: TGTGCCAGTAGTATGGGCAGGCTCGCTTCACCCCTCCACTTT.

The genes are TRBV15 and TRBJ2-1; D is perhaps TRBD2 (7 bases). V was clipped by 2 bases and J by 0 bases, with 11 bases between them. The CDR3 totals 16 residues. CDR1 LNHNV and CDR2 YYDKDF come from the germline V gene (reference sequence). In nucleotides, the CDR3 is TGTGCCACCAGCAGACCCGCGGGGGCCTCCTACAATGAGCAGTTCTTC. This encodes CATSRPAGASYNEQFF.

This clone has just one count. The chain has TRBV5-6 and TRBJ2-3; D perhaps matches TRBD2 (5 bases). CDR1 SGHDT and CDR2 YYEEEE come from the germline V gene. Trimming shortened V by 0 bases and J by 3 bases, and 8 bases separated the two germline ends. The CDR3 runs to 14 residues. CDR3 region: CASSLGLATDTQYF. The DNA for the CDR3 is TGTGCCAGCAGCTTGGGGCTAGCAACAGATACGCAGTATTTT. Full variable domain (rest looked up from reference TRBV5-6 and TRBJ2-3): DAGVTQSPTHLIKTRGQQVTLRCSPKSGHDTVSWYQQALGQGPQFIFQYYEEEERQRGNFPDRFSGHQFPNYSSELNVNALLLGDSALYLCASSLGLATDTQYFGPGTRLTVL.

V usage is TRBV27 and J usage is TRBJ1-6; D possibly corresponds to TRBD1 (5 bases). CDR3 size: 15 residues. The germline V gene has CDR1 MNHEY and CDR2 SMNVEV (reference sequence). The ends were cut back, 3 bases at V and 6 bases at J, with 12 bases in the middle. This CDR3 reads CASSLGGAPNSPLHF. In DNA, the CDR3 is TGTGCCAGCAGTTTGGGAGGGGCCCCTAATTCACCCCTCCACTTT.

CDR3 sequence reads: CASSSNRESTEAFF. CDR3 sequence (DNA): TGTGCCAGCAGCTCTAACAGGGAATCCACTGAAGCTTTCTTT. This chain links TRBV7-9 with TRBJ1-1, with D tentatively TRBD1 (6 bases). CDR1 and CDR2 (germline): SEHNR, FQNEAQ (reference sequence). The CDR3 extends over 14 amino acids. V gave up 4 bases and J gave up 4 bases, with 13 bases separating them.

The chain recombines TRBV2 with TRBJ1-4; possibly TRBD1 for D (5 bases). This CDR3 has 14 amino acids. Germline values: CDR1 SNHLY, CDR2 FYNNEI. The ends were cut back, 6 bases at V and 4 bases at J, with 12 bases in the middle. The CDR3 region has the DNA TGTGCCAGCAGGCAGGGTGGGGATAATGAAAAACTGTTTTTT. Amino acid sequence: CASRQGGDNEKLFF. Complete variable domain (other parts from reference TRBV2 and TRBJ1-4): EPEVTQTPSHQVTQMGQEVILRCVPISNHLYFYWYRQILGQKVEFLVSFYNNEISEKSEIFDDQFSVERPDGSNFTLKIRSTKLEDSAMYFCASRQGGDNEKLFFGSGTQLSVL.

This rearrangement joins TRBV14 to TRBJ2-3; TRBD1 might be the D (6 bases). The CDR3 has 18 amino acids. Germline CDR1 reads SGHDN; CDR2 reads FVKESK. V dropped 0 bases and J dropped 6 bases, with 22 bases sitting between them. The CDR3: CASSQEAPGHPKRDTQYF. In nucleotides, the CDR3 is TGTGCCAGCAGCCAAGAAGCCCCGGGACATCCGAAAAGGGATACGCAGTATTTT.

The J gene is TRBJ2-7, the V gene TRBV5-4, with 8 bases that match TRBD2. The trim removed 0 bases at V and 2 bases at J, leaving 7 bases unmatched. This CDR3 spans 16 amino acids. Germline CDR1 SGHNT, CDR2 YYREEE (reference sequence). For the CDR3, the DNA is TGTGCCAGCAGCTTGGCGACGGGACTAGACGCCTACGAGCAGTACTTC. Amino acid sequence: CASSLATGLDAYEQYF.

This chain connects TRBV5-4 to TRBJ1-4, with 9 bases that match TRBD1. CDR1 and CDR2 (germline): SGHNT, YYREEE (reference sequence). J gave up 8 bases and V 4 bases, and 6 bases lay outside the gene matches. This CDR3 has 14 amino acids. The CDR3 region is CASSVGQGEEKLFF. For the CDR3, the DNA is TGTGCCAGCAGCGTGGGACAGGGTGAGGAAAAACTGTTTTTT.

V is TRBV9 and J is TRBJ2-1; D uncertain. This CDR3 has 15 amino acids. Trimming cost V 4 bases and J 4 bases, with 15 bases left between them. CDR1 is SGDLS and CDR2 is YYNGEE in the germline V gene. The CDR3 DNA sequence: TGTGCCAGCAGCACGACTCATCGCCGGTACAATGAGCAGTTCTTC. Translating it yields CASSTTHRRYNEQFF.

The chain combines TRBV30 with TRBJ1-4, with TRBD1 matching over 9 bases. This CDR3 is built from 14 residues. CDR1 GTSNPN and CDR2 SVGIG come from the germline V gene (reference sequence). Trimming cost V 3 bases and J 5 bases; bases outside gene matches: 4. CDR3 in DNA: TGTGCCTGGAGCTCTGGACAGGGGAATGAAAAACTGTTTTTT. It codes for CAWSSGQGNEKLFF.

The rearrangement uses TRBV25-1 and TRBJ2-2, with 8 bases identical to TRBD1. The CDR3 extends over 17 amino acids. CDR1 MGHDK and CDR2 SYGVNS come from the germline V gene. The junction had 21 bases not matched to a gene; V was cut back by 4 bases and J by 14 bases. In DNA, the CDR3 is TGTGCCAGCAGTGCCGTAGGACAGGGAAAACTCTACGGATCTCTGTTTTTT. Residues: CASSAVGQGKLYGSLFF. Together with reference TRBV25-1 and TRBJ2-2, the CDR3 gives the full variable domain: EADIYQTPRYLVIGTGKKITLECSQTMGHDKMYWYQQDPGMELHLIHYSYGVNSTEKGDLSSESTVSRIRTEHFPLTLESARPSHTSQYLCASSAVGQGKLYGSLFFGEGSRLTVL.

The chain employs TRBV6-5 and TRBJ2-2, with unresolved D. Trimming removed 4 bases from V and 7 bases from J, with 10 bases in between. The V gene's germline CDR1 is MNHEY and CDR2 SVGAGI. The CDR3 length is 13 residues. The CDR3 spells CASSSVIVGELFF. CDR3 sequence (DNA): TGTGCCAGCAGTTCGGTTATTGTCGGGGAGCTGTTTTTT.

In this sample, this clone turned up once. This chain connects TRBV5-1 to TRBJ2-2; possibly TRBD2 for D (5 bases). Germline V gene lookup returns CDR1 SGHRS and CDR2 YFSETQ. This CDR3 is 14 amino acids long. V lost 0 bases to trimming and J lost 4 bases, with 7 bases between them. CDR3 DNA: TGCGCCAGCAGCTTGGCAGCGGCCACCGGGGAGCTGTTTTTT. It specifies CASSLAAATGELFF.

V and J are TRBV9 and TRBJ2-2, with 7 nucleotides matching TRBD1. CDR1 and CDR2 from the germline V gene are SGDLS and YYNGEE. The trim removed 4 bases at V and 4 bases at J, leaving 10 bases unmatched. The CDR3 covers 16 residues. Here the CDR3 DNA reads TGTGCCAGCAGCCAAAGACAGGGCGGTGGCACCGGGGAGCTGTTTTTT. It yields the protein CASSQRQGGGTGELFF. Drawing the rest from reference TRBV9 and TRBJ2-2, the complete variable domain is DSGVTQTPKHLITATGQRVTLRCSPRSGDLSVYWYQQSLDQGLQFLIQYYNGEERAKGNILERFSAQQFPDLHSELNLSSLELGDSALYFCASSQRQGGGTGELFFGEGSRLTVL.

CDR3 sequence reads: CASSFGTGDYEQYF. The DNA for the CDR3 is TGTGCCAGCAGCTTCGGGACAGGGGACTACGAGCAGTACTTC. The gene calls are TRBV5-5 and TRBJ2-7; 10 nucleotides agree with TRBD1. The germline V gene has CDR1 SGHKS and CDR2 YYEKEE (reference sequence). The J segment lost 3 bases and the V segment lost 2 bases, leaving 2 bases of the junction unmatched. The CDR3 is made up of 14 amino acids. Combining the CDR3 with reference TRBV5-5 and TRBJ2-7 gives the whole variable domain DAGVTQSPTHLIKTRGQQVTLRCSPISGHKSVSWYQQVLGQGPQFIFQYYEKEERGRGNFPDRFSARQFPNYSSELNVNALLLGDSALYLCASSFGTGDYEQYFGPGTRLTVT.

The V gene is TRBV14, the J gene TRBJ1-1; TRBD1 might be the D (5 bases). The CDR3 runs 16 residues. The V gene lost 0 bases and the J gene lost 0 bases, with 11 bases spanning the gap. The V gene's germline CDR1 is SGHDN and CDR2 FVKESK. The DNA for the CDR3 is TGTGCCAGCAGCCAAGATCTGGGGCGGTTGAACACTGAAGCTTTCTTT. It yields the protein CASSQDLGRLNTEAFF.

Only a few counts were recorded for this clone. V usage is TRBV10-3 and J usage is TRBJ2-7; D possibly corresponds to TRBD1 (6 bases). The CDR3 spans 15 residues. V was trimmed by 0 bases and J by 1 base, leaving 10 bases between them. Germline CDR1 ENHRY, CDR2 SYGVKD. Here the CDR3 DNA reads TGTGCCATCAGTGAGTCATGGGGGCGATCCTACGAGCAGTACTTC. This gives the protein CAISESWGRSYEQYF.

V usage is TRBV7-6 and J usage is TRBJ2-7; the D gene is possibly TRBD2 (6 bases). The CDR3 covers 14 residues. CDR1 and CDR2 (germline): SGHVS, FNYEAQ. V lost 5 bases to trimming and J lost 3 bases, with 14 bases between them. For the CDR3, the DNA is TGTGCCAGCAGCCCACGACTAGAGTTCTACGAGCAGTACTTC. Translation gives CASSPRLEFYEQYF.

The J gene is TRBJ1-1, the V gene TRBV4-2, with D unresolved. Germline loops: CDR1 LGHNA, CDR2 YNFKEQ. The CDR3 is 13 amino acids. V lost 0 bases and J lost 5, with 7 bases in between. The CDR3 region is CASSQEGGTEAFF. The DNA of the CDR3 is TGTGCCAGCAGCCAAGAGGGCGGGACTGAAGCTTTCTTT.

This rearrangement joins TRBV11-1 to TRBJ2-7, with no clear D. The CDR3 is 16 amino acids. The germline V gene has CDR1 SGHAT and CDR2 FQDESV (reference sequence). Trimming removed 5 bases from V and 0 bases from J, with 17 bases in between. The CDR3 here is CASSPRISELSYEQYF. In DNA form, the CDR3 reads TGTGCCAGCAGCCCCCGGATCAGCGAACTCTCCTACGAGCAGTACTTC.

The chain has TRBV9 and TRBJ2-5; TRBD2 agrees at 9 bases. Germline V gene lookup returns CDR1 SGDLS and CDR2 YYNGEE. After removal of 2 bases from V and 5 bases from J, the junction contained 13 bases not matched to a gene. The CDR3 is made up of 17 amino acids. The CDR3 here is CASSVGSAGGPRETQYF. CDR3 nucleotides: TGTGCCAGCAGCGTCGGTTCGGCGGGGGGGCCAAGGGAGACCCAGTACTTC.